The 21 T cell receptor beta chains in this list originate from one sample, sequenced in a study of shared clonotypes between healthy human individuals. This table comes from immunoSEQ multiplex PCR, and its TCRdb copy is limited to in-frame clones, with some not included. This table has 2 million to 2.5 million clones, just under 95% appearing once. The sample was naive CD4+ T cells from PBMCs. The subset here: CD45RA+ positively selected. These receptors came from a young man in good health. Some clones in this sample may be carry-over from other donors' samples.

This clone was seen more than once but under ten times. The V gene is TRBV9, the J gene TRBJ2-5; D is uncertain. Per the germline V gene, CDR1 is SGDLS and CDR2 is YYNGEE. The CDR3 consists of 13 residues. The V gene lost 0 bases and the J gene lost 9 bases, with 12 bases spanning the gap. CDR3 sequence (DNA): TGTGCCAGCAGCGTAGTAACAGACTCTCCCCAGTACTTC. The encoded protein is CASSVVTDSPQYF.

This rearrangement joins TRBV18 to TRBJ2-7, with TRBD1 as a possible D gene (5 bases). V was pared by 2 bases and J by 4 bases, with 15 bases between. The CDR3 has 15 residues. CDR1 is KGHSH and CDR2 is LQKENI in the germline V gene. The CDR3 nucleotides read TGTGCCAGCTCACCAAGTCGACAGCTGGCTTACGAGCAGTACTTC. This sequence encodes CASSPSRQLAYEQYF.

Only one count was recorded for this clone. V is TRBV10-3 and J is TRBJ2-7; 11 nucleotides match TRBD2. CDR1 is ENHRY, CDR2 SYGVKD, per germline. With V trimmed by 5 bases and J by 2 bases, 11 bases remained unmatched. This CDR3 has 17 amino acids. CDR3 coding DNA: TGTGCCATCAGTCCTACCGCAGGGACTAGCGGCACCTACGAGCAGTACTTC. Protein product: CAISPTAGTSGTYEQYF.

This clone was counted a single time. J is TRBJ1-1 and V is TRBV18, with a weak D call TRBD1 (6 bases). V shed 5 bases and J shed 0 bases, with 13 bases lying between them. This CDR3 has 15 amino acids. Germline V gene lookup returns CDR1 KGHSH and CDR2 LQKENI. The CDR3 reads CASSVGQRMNTEAFF. CDR3 coding DNA: TGTGCCAGCTCAGTCGGACAGAGGATGAACACTGAAGCTTTCTTT.

CDR3 sequence reads: CASSLEPTGGTQYF. DNA of the CDR3: TGTGCCAGCAGCTTAGAACCGACAGGGGGCACGCAGTATTTT. The J gene is TRBJ2-3, the V gene TRBV7-3; the match to TRBD1 covers 10 bases. The germline CDR1 and CDR2 sequences are SGHTA and FQGTGA. Trimming at V came to 2 bases and at J to 9 bases, leaving 5 bases not matched to a gene. The CDR3 spans 14 residues.

This clone was detected only a few times. The chain recombines TRBV19 with TRBJ1-2; 9 positions agree with TRBD1. There are 14 residues in the CDR3. Germline V CDR1 and CDR2: LNHDA, SQIVND (reference sequence). V lost 6 bases, J lost 4 bases, and 6 bases stayed unmatched. The CDR3 region has the DNA TGTGCCAGTAGCCGGACAGGGGTTAGCTATGGCTACACCTTC. Its translation is CASSRTGVSYGYTF.

The count of this clone is one. The V gene is TRBV14, the J gene TRBJ1-1, with 10 bases fitting TRBD1. The CDR3 length is 12 residues. Germline lookup yields CDR1 SGHDN and CDR2 FVKESK. With V trimmed by 5 bases and J by 10 bases, 4 bases remained unmatched. CDR3 nucleotides: TGTGCCAGCAGCGGACAGGGGGTAAGAGCTTTCTTT. It is translated as CASSGQGVRAFF.

The V and J genes are TRBV4-1 and TRBJ2-5, with 12 bases fitting TRBD1. The CDR3 runs to 15 residues. V lost 6 bases and J lost 5; bases outside the gene matches: 7. Germline V lookup: CDR1 MGHRA, CDR2 YSYEKL. CDR3 nucleotide sequence: TGCGCCAGCAGGTCTACCGGGACAGGGGGCGAGACCCAGTACTTC. Translating it yields CASRSTGTGGETQYF.

The genes are TRBV28 and TRBJ2-7; TRBD1 matches 8 bases. Trimming cost V 7 bases and J 7 bases; bases outside gene matches: 6. This CDR3 has 12 amino acids. In germline, CDR1 is MDHEN, CDR2 SYDVKM. The CDR3 is CASNQGAGEQYF. In DNA form, the CDR3 reads TGTGCCAGCAATCAGGGGGCTGGGGAGCAGTACTTC.

CDR3: CASPGGGREGGTEAFF. DNA for the CDR3: TGTGCCAGCCCAGGAGGGGGGAGGGAGGGAGGAACTGAAGCTTTCTTT. The rearrangement links TRBV28 to TRBJ1-1, with D possibly TRBD1 on 6 matching bases. Germline V gene lookup returns CDR1 MDHEN and CDR2 SYDVKM. Trimming shortened V by 8 bases and J by 5 bases, and 24 bases separated the two germline ends. The CDR3 loop spans 16 amino acids.

As regards this clone: Other DNA sequences in this sample translate to the same CDR3. This chain uses TRBV29-1 with TRBJ2-3; 8 bases are a match to TRBD1. The CDR3 totals 12 residues. Per the germline V gene, CDR1 is SQVTM and CDR2 is ANQGSEA. Trimming cost V 5 bases and J 3 bases; bases outside gene matches: 1. The CDR3 spells CSVWTGTDTQYF. For the CDR3, the DNA is TGCAGCGTTTGGACAGGGACAGATACGCAGTATTTT.

The chain employs TRBV28 and TRBJ1-2; D is ambiguous. The CDR3 contains 13 residues. Trimming took off 5 bases at V and 8 bases at J, with 15 bases between the two ends. The V gene's germline CDR1 is MDHEN and CDR2 SYDVKM. The DNA for the CDR3 is TGTGCCAGCAGTCCACCCAGCGATCTGGGCTACACCTTC. It translates to CASSPPSDLGYTF.

The V and J genes are TRBV5-1 and TRBJ2-7, with 11 bases lining up with TRBD2. The CDR3 is 15 amino acids. Germline V gene lookup returns CDR1 SGHRS and CDR2 YFSETQ. Trimming took 2 bases from V and 7 from J; bases not matched to a gene: 8. DNA of the CDR3: TGCGCCAGCAGCTTTATAGCGGGAGGGCCGGGGGAGCAGTACTTC. Translation gives CASSFIAGGPGEQYF.

The chain joins TRBV7-9 to TRBJ2-5; TRBD2 is a possible D gene (6 bases). V was pared by 4 bases and J by 4 bases, with 19 bases between. The CDR3 consists of 16 residues. Per the germline V gene, CDR1 is SEHNR and CDR2 is FQNEAQ (reference sequence). The CDR3 DNA is TGTGCCAGCAGCTACCCGGGTCCCGTGGGGGGAGAGACCCAGTACTTC. It yields the protein CASSYPGPVGGETQYF.

This clone appeared a single time. V is TRBV6-6 and J is TRBJ1-1; 7 nucleotides line up with TRBD1. The CDR3 extends over 14 amino acids. J lost 1 base, V lost 6 bases, and 5 bases had no gene match. CDR1 MNHNY and CDR2 SVGAGI come from the germline V gene (reference sequence). DNA for the CDR3: TGTGCCAGCAGCCGAGGACAGGCGAACACTGAAGCTTTCTTT. This encodes CASSRGQANTEAFF.

This clone has a handful of counts. Other DNA sequences in this specimen translate into the identical CDR3. This sequence joins TRBV5-1 and TRBJ1-1; 8 nucleotides agree with TRBD1. The CDR3 covers 13 residues. V gave up 0 bases and J gave up 8 bases; unmatched junction bases: 3. Germline CDR1 SGHRS, CDR2 YFSETQ. CDR3 sequence reads: CASSLVPGGEAFF. The CDR3 nucleotides read TGCGCCAGCAGCTTGGTCCCAGGGGGCGAAGCTTTCTTT.

The CDR3 is CASSWASGSYEQYF. The CDR3 DNA reads as TGCGCCAGCAGCTGGGCTAGCGGATCCTACGAGCAGTACTTC. The chain carries TRBV5-1 and TRBJ2-7, with TRBD2 matching over 7 bases. The CDR3 is made up of 14 amino acids. With V trimmed by 3 bases and J by 1 base, 4 bases remained unmatched. In germline, CDR1 is SGHRS, CDR2 YFSETQ.

V is TRBV9 and J is TRBJ1-3; D ambiguous. The CDR3 runs 15 residues. V was pared by 4 bases and J by 2 bases, with 13 bases between. Germline-derived CDR1 and CDR2 are SGDLS and YYNGEE. CDR3 DNA: TGTGCCAGCAGCACAAGGAGTTCCCCTGGAAACACCATATATTTT. Translation gives CASSTRSSPGNTIYF.

In its sample, this clone was seen a few times. V and J are TRBV29-1 and TRBJ2-4; D may be TRBD1 (6 bases). Trimming pared 6 bases from V and 0 bases from J, leaving 9 bases between. Germline lookup yields CDR1 SQVTM and CDR2 ANQGSEA. This CDR3 spans 13 amino acids. CDR3 sequence: CSVRGSAKNIQYF. DNA for the CDR3: TGCAGCGTCAGGGGATCAGCCAAAAACATTCAGTACTTC.

The chain recombines TRBV27 with TRBJ1-1; 7 nucleotides agree with TRBD1. Per germline, CDR1 MNHEY and CDR2 SMNVEV (reference sequence). The J segment lost 1 base and the V segment lost 1 base, leaving 3 bases of the junction unmatched. CDR3 size: 15 residues. The CDR3 nucleotides read TGTGCCAGCAGTTTATTCGCAGGGGGGAACACTGAAGCTTTCTTT. It specifies CASSLFAGGNTEAFF.

The chain carries TRBV5-4 and TRBJ2-7; 10 bases fit TRBD2. V was clipped by 1 base and J by 6 bases; unmatched bases: 10. The germline CDR1 and CDR2 sequences are SGHNT and YYREEE (reference sequence). This CDR3 region has 16 residues. CDR3 sequence (DNA): TGTGCCAGCAGCTTGTCGGCTAGCGGGAGCTTTCCCGAGCAGTACTTC. As protein: CASSLSASGSFPEQYF.